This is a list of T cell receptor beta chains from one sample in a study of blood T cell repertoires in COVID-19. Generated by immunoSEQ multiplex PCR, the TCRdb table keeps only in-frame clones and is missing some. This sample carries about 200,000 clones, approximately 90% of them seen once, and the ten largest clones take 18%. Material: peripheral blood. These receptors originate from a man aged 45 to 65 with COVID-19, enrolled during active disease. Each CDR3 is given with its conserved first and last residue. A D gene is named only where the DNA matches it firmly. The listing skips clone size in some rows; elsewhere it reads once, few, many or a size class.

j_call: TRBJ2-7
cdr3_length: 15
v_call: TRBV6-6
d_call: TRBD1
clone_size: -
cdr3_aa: CASRPPRDRAYEQYF
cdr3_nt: TGTGCCAGCAGGCCTCCGAGGGACAGGGCCTACGAGCAGTACTTC

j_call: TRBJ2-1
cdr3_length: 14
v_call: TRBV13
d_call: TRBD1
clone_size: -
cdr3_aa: CASRQGSSYNEQFF
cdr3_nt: TGTGCCAGCAGACAGGGGAGCTCCTACAATGAGCAGTTCTTC

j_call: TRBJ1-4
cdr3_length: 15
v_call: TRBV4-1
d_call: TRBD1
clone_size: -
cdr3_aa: CASSQGSGGRRKLFF
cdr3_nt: TGCGCCAGCAGCCAAGGTTCAGGGGGGCGTCGAAAACTGTTTTTT

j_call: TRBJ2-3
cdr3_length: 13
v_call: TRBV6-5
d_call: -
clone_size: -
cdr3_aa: CASSQTMENTQYF
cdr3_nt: TGTGCCAGCAGTCAGACCATGGAGAATACGCAGTATTTT

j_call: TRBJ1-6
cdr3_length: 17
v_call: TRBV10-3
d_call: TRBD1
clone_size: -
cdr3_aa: CAISPLPPDRGNSPLHF
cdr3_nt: TGTGCCATCAGCCCCCTACCCCCCGACAGGGGCAATTCACCCCTCCACTTT

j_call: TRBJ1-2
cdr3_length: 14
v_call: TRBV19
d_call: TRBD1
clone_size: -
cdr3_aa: CASDRTGTNYGYTF
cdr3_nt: TGTGCCAGTGATCGGACAGGCACTAACTATGGCTACACCTTC

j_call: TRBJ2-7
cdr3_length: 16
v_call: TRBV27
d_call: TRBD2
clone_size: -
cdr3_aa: CASSLSTGGHSYEQYF
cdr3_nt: TGTGCCAGCAGTTTATCTACGGGGGGGCACTCCTACGAGCAGTACTTC

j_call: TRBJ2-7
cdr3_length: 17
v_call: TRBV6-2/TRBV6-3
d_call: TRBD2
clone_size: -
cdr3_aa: CASSYSRTSGGSYEQYF
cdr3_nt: TGTGCCAGCAGTTACTCACGGACTAGCGGGGGCTCCTACGAGCAGTACTTC

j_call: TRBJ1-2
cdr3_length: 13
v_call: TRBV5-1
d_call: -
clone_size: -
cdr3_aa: CASSYSGEVGYTF
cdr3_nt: TGCGCCAGCAGCTACAGCGGGGAGGTTGGCTACACCTTC

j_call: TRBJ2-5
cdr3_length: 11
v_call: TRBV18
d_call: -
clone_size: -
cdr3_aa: CASSPQETQYF
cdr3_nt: TGTGCCAGCTCACCCCAGGAGACCCAGTACTTC

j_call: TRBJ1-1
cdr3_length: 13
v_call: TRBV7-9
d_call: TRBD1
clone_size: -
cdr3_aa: CASSLGGQGEAFF
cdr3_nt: TGTGCCAGCAGCTTAGGGGGACAGGGTGAAGCTTTCTTT

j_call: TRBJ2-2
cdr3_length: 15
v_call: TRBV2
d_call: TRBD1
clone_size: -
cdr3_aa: CASSVGQINTGELFF
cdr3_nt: TGTGCCAGCAGCGTGGGACAGATTAACACCGGGGAGCTGTTTTTT

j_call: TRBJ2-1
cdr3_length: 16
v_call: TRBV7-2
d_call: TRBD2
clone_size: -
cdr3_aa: CASSLFSTSGGNEQFF
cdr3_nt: TGTGCCAGCAGCTTATTCTCGACTAGCGGGGGTAATGAGCAGTTCTTC

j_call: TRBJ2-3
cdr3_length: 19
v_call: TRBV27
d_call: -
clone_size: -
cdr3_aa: CASSLRPVDWAGPTDTQYF
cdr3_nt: TGTGCCAGCAGCCTACGCCCCGTCGACTGGGCGGGTCCCACAGATACGCAGTATTTT

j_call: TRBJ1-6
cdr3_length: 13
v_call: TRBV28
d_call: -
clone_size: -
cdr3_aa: CASQQYRHSPLHF
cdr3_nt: TGTGCCAGCCAACAGTACAGGCACTCACCCCTCCACTTT

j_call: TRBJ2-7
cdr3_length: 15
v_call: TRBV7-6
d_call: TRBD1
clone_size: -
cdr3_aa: CASSQSGQGAGEQYF
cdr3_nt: TGTGCCAGCAGCCAAAGTGGACAGGGGGCGGGTGAGCAGTACTTC

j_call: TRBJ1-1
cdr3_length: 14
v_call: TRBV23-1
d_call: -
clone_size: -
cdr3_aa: CASSQKAGDTEAFF
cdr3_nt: TGCGCCAGCAGTCAAAAGGCCGGGGACACTGAAGCTTTCTTT

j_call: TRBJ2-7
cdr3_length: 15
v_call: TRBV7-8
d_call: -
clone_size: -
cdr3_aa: CASSRTGWGSYEQYF
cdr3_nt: TGTGCCAGCAGCAGAACAGGGTGGGGCTCCTACGAGCAGTACTTC

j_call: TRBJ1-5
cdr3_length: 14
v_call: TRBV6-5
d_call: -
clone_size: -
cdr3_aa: CASRPGAGSQPQHF
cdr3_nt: TGTGCCAGCAGACCGGGCGCGGGGTCTCAGCCCCAGCATTTT

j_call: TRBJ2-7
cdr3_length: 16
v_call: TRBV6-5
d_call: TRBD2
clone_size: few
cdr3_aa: CASSYSSSGSPYEQYF
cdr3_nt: TGTGCCAGCAGTTACTCGAGTAGCGGGAGCCCCTACGAGCAGTACTTC

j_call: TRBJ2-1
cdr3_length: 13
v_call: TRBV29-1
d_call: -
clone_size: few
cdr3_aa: CSVTGSSYNEQFF
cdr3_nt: TGCAGCGTTACGGGTAGCTCCTACAATGAGCAGTTCTTC

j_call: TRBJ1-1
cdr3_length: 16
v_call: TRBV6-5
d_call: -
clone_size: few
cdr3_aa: CASSYSRVGPGKEAFF
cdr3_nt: TGTGCCAGCAGTTACTCGAGGGTCGGTCCAGGAAAGGAAGCTTTCTTT

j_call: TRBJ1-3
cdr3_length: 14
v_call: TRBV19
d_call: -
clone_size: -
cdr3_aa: CASSMGPTGNTIYF
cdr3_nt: TGTGCCAGTAGTATGGGCCCTACTGGAAACACCATATATTTT

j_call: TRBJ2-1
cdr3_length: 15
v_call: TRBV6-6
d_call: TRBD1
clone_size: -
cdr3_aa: CASSDRGGAYNEQFF
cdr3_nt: TGTGCCAGCAGTGACAGGGGGGGGGCCTACAATGAGCAGTTCTTC

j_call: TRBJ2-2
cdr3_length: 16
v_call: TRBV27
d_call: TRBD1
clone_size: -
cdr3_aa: CASSSGQGARTGELFF
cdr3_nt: TGTGCCAGCAGTTCAGGACAGGGGGCGCGCACCGGGGAGCTGTTTTTT

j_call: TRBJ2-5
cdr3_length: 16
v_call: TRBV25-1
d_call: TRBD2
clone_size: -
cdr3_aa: CASSEYGPGGLETQYF
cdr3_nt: TGTGCCAGCAGTGAATACGGGCCGGGAGGTCTGGAGACCCAGTACTTC

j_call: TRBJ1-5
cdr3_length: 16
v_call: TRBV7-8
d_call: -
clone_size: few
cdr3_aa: CASSLGQVGGNQPQHF
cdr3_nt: TGTGCCAGCAGCTTAGGCCAGGTCGGGGGCAATCAGCCCCAGCATTTT

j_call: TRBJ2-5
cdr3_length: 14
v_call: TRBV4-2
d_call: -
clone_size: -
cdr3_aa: CASRGADFQETQYF
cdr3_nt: TGTGCCAGCAGGGGGGCGGATTTCCAAGAGACCCAGTACTTC

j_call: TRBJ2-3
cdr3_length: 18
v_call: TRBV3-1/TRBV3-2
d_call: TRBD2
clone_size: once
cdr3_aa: CASSQPPGLAMGTDTQYF
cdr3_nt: TGTGCCAGCAGCCAACCACCGGGACTAGCGATGGGCACAGATACGCAGTATTTT

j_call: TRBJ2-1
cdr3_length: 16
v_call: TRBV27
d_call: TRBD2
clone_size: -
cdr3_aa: CASSVSPGTGGNEQFF
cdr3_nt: TGTGCCAGCTCAGTTTCCCCCGGGACGGGGGGCAATGAGCAGTTCTTC

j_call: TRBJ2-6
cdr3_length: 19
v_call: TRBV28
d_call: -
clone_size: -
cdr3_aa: CASTLGSAGFLIGANVLTF
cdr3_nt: TGTGCCAGCACCCTCGGTAGTGCGGGCTTCCTGATTGGGGCCAACGTCCTGACTTTC

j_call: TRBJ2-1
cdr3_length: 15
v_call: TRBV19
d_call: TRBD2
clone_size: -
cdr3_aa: CASWMGSGGPNEQFF
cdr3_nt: TGTGCCAGCTGGATGGGTAGCGGGGGGCCGAATGAGCAGTTCTTC

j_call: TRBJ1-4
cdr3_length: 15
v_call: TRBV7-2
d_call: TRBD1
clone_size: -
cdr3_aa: CASSPWTGGPEKLFF
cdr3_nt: TGTGCCAGCAGCCCTTGGACAGGGGGCCCTGAAAAACTGTTTTTT

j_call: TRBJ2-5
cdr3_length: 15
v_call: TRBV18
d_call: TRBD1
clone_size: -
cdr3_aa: CASSPPGQGQETQYF
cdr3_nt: TGTGCCAGCTCACCCCCGGGACAGGGTCAAGAGACCCAGTACTTC

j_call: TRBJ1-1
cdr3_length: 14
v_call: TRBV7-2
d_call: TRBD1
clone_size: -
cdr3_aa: CASSPQGVNTEAFF
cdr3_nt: TGTGCCAGCAGCCCACAGGGGGTGAACACTGAAGCTTTCTTT

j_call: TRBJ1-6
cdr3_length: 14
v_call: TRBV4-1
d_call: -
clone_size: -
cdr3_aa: CASSQPSTGSPLHF
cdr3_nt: TGCGCCAGCAGCCAACCCAGTACGGGTTCACCCCTCCACTTT

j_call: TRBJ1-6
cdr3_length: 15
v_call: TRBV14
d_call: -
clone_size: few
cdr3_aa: CASSQWDKVNSPLHF
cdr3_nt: TGTGCCAGCAGCCAGTGGGACAAAGTCAATTCACCCCTCCACTTT

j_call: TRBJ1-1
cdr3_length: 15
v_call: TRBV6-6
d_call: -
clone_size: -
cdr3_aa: CASRHIAPMNTEAFF
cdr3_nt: TGTGCCAGCCGACACATCGCACCTATGAACACTGAAGCTTTCTTT

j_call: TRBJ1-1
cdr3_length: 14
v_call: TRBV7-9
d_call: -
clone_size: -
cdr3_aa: CASSLGNRNTEAFF
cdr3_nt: TGTGCCAGCAGCTTAGGTAACAGGAACACTGAAGCTTTCTTT

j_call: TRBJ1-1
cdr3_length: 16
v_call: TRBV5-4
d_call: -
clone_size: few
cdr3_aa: CASSPGHTGVNTEAFF
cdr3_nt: TGTGCCAGCAGCCCTGGGCACACGGGGGTGAACACTGAAGCTTTCTTT

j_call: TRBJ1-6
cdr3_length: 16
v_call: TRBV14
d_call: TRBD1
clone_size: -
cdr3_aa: CASSPLAGTGSSPLHF
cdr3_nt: TGTGCCAGCAGCCCCCTGGCCGGGACAGGGTCATCACCCCTCCACTTT

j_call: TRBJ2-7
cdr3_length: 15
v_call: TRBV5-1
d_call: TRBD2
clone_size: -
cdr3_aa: CASSLNVAGAGEQYF
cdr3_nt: TGCGCCAGCAGCTTAAATGTAGCGGGAGCGGGCGAGCAGTACTTC

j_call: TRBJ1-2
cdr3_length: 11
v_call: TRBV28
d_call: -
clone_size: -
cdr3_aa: CASRLNYGYTF
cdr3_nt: TGTGCCAGCAGACTGAACTATGGCTACACCTTC

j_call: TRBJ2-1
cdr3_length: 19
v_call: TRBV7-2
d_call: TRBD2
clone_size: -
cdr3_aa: CASSLAGTSGGAAYNEQFF
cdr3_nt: TGTGCCAGCAGCTTAGCCGGGACTAGCGGGGGGGCTGCCTACAATGAGCAGTTCTTC

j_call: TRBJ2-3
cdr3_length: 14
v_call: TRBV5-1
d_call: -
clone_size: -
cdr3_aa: CASSLVIAGDTQYF
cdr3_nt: TGCGCCAGCAGCTTGGTAATAGCTGGAGATACGCAGTATTTT

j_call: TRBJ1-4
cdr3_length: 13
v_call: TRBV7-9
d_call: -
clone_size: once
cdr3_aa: CASSRTLDEKLFF
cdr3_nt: TGTGCCAGCAGCCGGACATTGGATGAAAAACTGTTTTTT

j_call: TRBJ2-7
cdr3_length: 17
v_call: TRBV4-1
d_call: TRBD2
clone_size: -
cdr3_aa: CASSQLGLAGSSYEQYF
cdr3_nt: TGCGCCAGCAGCCAACTGGGACTAGCGGGGAGCTCCTACGAGCAGTACTTC

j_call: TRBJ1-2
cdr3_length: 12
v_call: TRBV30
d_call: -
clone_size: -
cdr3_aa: CAWRQPNYGYTF
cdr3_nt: TGTGCCTGGAGACAACCTAACTATGGCTACACCTTC

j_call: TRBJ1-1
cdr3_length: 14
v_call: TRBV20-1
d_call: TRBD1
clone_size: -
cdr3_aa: CSASKGAMNTEAFF
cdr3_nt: TGCAGTGCTAGTAAGGGGGCGATGAACACTGAAGCTTTCTTT

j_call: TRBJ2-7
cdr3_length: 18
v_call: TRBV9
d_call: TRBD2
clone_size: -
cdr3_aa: CASSVGLGPSGRAYEQYF
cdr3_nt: TGTGCCAGCAGCGTAGGTTTAGGACCTAGCGGGAGAGCCTACGAGCAGTACTTC

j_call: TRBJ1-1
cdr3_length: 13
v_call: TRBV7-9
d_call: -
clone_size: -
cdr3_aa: CASSSLADTEAFF
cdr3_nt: TGTGCCAGCAGTAGTTTGGCGGATACTGAAGCTTTCTTT

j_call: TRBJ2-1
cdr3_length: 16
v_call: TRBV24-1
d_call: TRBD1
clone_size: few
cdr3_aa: CATSDGGQGAYNEQFF
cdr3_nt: TGTGCCACCAGTGATGGGGGACAGGGGGCCTACAATGAGCAGTTCTTC

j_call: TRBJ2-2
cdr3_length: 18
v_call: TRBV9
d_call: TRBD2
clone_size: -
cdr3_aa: CASSPGTSGYANTGELFF
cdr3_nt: TGTGCCAGCAGCCCTGGGACTAGCGGTTACGCGAACACCGGGGAGCTGTTTTTT

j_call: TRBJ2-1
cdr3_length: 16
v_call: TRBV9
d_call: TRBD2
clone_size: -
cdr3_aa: CASSTRTSPIVNEQFF
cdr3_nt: TGTGCCAGCAGCACCCGGACTAGCCCGATAGTGAATGAGCAGTTCTTC

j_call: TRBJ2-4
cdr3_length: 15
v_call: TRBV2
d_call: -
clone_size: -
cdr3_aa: CASSVSELAKNIQYF
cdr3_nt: TGTGCCAGCAGTGTTTCTGAACTAGCCAAAAACATTCAGTACTTC

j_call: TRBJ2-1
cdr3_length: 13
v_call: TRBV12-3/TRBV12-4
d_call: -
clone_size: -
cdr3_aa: CASSLSVHNEQFF
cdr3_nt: TGTGCCAGCAGTTTATCCGTCCACAATGAGCAGTTCTTC